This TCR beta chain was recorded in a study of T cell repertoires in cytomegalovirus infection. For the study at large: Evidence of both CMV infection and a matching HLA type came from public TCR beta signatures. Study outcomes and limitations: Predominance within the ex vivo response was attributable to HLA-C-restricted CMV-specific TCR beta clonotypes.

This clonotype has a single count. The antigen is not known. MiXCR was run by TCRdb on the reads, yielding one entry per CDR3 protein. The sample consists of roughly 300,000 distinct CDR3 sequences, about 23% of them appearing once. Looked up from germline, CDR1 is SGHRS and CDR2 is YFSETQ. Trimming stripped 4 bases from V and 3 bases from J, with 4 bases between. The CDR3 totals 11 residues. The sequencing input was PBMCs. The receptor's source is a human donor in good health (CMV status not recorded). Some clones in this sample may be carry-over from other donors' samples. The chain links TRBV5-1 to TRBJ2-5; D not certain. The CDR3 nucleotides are TGCGCCAGCAGCACCGAAGAGACCCAGTACTTC. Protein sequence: CASSTEETQYF.